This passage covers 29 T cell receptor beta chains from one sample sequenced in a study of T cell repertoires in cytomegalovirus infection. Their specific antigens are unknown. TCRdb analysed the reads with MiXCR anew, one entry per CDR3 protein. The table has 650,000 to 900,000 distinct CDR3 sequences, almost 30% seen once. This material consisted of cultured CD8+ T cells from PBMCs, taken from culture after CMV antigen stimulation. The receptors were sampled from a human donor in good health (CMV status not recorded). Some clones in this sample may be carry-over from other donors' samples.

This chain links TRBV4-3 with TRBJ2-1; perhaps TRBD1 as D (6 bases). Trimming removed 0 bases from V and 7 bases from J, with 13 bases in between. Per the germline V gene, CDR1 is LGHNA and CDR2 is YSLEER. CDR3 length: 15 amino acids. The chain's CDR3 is CASSQDPPGVNEQFF. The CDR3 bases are TGCGCCAGCAGCCAAGATCCGCCAGGGGTAAATGAGCAGTTCTTC.

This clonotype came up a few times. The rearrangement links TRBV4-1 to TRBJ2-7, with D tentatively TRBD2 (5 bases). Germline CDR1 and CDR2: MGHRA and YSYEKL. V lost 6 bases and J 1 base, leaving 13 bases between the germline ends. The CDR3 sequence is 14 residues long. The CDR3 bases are TGCGCCAGCAGTCAGACTATTTCTTCCTACGAGCAGTACTTC. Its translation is CASSQTISSYEQYF.

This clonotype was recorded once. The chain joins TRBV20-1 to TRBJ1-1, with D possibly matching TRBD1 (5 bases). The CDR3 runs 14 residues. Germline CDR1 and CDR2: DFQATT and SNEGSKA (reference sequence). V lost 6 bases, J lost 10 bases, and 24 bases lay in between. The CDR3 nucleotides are TGCAGTGCCCCCGGGCAGGGTTGGAGTGGTGTAGCTTTCTTT. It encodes CSAPGQGWSGVAFF.

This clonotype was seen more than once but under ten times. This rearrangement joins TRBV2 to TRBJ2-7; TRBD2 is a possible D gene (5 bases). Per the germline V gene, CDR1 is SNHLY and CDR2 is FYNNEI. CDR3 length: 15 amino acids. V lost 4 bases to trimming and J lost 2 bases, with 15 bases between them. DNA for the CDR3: TGTGCCAGCAGTGGAGGCCGGGGTGAGACCTACGAGCAGTACGTC. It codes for CASSGGRGETYEQYV.

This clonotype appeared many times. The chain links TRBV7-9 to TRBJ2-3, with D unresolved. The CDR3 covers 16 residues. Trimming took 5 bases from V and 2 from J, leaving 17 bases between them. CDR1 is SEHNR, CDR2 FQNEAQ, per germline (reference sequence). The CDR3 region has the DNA TGTGCCAGCAGCCCCACGGAGTGGACCCTCACAGATACGCAGTATTTT. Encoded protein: CASSPTEWTLTDTQYF. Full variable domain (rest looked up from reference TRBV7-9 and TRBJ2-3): DTGVSQNPRHKITKRGQNVTFRCDPISEHNRLYWYRQTLGQGPEFLTYFQNEAQLEKSRLLSDRFSAERPKGSFSTLEIQRTEQGDSAMYLCASSPTEWTLTDTQYFGPGTRLTVL.

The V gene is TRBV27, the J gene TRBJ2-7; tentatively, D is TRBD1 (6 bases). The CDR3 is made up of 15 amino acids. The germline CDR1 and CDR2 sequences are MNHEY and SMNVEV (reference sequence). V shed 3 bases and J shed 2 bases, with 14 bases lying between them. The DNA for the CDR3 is TGTGCCAGCAGTTTGGTACAGGGCCATCCCTACGAGCAGTACGTC. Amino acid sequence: CASSLVQGHPYEQYV.

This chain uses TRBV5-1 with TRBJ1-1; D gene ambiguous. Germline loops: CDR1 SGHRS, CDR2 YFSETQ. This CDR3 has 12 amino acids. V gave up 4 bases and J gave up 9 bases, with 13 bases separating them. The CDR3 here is CASSLWGSQAFF. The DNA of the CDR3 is TGCGCCAGCAGCCTATGGGGAAGCCAAGCTTTCTTT.

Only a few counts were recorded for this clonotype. CDR3 DNA sequence: TGTGCCATCAGTGAGGGAAAGGCCTTAATTTACGAGCAGTACGTC. Protein: CAISEGKALIYEQYV. The V call is TRBV10-3, the J call TRBJ2-7, with D hard to call. Between the trimmed V and J ends, which lost 2 bases and 4 bases, there was a span of 15 bases. This CDR3 comprises 15 residues. Germline CDR1 is ENHRY and CDR2 is SYGVKD.

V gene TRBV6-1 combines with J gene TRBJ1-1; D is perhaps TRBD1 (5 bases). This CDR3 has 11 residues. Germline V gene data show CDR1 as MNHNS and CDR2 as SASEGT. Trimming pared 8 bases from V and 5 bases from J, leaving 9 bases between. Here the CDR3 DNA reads TGTGCCAGCCAAAAGGGGACTGAAGCTTTCTTT. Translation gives CASQKGTEAFF.

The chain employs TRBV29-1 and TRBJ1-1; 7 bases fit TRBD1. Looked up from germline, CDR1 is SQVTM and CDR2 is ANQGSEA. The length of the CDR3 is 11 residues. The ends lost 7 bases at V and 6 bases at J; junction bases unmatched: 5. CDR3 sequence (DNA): TGCAGCGAATTGACAGGGTCTGAAGCTTTCTTT. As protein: CSELTGSEAFF.

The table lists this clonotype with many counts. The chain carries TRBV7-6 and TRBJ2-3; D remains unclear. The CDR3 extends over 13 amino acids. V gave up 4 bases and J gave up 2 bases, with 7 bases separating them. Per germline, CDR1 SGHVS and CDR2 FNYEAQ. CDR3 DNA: TGTGCCAGCAGCTCTGGGTCCACAGATACGCAGTATTTT. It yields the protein CASSSGSTDTQYF.

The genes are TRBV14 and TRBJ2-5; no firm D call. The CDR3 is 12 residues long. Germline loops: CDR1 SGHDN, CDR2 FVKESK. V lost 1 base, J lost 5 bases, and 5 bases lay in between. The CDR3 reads CASSQVAETQYF. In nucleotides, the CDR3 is TGTGCCAGCAGCCAAGTTGCTGAGACCCAGTACTTC.

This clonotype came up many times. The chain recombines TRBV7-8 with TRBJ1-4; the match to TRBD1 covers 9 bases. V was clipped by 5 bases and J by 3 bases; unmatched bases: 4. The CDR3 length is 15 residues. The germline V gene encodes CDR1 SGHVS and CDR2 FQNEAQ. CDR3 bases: TGTGCCAGCAGCGGGACAGGGTACGCTAATGAAAAACTGTTTTTT. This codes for CASSGTGYANEKLFF.

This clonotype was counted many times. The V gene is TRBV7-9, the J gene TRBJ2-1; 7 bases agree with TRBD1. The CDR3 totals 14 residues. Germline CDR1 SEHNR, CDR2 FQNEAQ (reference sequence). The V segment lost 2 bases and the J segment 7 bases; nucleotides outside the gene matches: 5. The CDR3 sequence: CASSLTGQRNEQFF. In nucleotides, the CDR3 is TGTGCCAGCAGCTTAACGGGACAGAGGAATGAGCAGTTCTTC.

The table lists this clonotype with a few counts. The CDR3: CASSLDPGEARRDGYTF. CDR3 DNA sequence: TGTGCCAGCAGCTTAGATCCAGGGGAAGCCCGAAGGGATGGCTACACCTTC. The chain has TRBV7-9 and TRBJ1-2; D perhaps matches TRBD1 (6 bases). This CDR3 has 17 residues. From germline, CDR1 is SEHNR and CDR2 FQNEAQ (reference sequence). V was trimmed by 1 base and J by 6 bases, leaving 21 bases between them.

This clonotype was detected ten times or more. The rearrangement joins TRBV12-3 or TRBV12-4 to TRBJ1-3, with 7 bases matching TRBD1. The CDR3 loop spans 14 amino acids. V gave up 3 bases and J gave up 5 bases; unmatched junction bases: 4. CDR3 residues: CASSFRDRRNTIYF. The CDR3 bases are TGTGCCAGCAGTTTCCGGGACAGAAGAAACACCATATATTTT.

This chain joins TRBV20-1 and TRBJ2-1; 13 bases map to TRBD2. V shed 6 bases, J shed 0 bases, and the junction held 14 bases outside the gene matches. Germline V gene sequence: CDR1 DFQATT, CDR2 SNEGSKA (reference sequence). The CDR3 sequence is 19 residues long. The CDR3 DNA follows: TGCAGTGCAAACCCCGGAGAACTAGCGGGGGGGAGCTCCTACAATGAGCAGTTCTTC. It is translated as CSANPGELAGGSSYNEQFF.

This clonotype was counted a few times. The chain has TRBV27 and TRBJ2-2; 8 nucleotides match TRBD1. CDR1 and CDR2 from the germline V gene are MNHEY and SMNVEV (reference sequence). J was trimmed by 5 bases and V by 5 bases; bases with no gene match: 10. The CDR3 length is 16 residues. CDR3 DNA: TGTGCCAGCAGTCCCTCGACAGGGGATATGACCGGGGAGCTGTTTTTT. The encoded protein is CASSPSTGDMTGELFF.

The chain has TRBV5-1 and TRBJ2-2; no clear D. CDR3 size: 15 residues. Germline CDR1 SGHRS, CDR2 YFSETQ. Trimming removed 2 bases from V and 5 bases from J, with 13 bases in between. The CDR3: CASSFSPDGTGELFF. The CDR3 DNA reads TGCGCCAGCAGCTTCTCCCCGGACGGGACCGGGGAGCTGTTTTTT.

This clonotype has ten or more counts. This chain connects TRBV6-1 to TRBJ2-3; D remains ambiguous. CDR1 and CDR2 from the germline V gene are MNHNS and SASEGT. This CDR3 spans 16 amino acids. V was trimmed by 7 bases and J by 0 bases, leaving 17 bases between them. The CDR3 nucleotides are TGTGCCAGCAACCGTCAATTTATAGCTAGCACAGATACGCAGTATTTT. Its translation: CASNRQFIASTDTQYF.

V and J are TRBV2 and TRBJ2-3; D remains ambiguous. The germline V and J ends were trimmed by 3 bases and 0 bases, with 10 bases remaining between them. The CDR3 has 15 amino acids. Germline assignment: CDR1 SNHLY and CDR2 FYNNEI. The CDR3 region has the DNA TGTGCCAGCAGTGATTTATCCAGAAGCACAGATACGCAGTATTTT. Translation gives CASSDLSRSTDTQYF.

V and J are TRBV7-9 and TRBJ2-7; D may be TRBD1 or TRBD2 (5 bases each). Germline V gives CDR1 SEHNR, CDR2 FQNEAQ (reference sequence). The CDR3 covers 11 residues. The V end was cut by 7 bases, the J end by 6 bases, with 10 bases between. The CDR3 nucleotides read TGTGCCAGCACCGGGGCCTCCGAGCAGTACTTC. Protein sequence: CASTGASEQYF.

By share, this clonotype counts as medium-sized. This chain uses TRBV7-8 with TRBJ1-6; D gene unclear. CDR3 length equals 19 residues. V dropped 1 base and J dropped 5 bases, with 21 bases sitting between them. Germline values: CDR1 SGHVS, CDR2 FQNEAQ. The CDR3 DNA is TGTGCCAGCAGCTTAGAGGGTCAGCCCGTACCAACAAATAATTCACCCCTCCACTTT. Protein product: CASSLEGQPVPTNNSPLHF.

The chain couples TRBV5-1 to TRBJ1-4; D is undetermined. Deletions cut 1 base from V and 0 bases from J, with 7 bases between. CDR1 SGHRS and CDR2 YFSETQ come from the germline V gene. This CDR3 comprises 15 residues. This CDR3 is CASSLRVATNEKLFF. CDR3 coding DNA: TGCGCCAGCAGCTTGCGGGTTGCAACTAATGAAAAACTGTTTTTT.

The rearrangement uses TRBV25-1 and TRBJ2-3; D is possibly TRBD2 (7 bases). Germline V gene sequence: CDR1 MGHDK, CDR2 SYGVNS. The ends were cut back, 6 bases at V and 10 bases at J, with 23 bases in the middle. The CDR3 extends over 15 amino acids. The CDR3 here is CASSRGATLIGAQYF. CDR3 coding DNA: TGTGCCAGCAGCCGGGGGGCGACTTTGATTGGTGCGCAGTATTTT.

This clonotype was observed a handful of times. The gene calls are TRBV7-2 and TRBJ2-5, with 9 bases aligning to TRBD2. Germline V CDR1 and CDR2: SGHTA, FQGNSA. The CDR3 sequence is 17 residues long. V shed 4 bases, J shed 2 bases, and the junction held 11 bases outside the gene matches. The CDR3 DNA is TGTGCCAGCAGCTCAGGTGGTAGCGGGGGAGGGCAAGAGACCCAGTACTTC. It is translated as CASSSGGSGGGQETQYF.

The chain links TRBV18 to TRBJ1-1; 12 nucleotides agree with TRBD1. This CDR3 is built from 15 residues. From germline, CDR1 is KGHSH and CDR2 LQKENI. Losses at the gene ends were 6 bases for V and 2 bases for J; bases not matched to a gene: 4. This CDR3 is CASSGTGGSNTEAFF. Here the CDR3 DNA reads TGTGCCAGCTCCGGGACAGGGGGCTCCAACACTGAAGCTTTCTTT.

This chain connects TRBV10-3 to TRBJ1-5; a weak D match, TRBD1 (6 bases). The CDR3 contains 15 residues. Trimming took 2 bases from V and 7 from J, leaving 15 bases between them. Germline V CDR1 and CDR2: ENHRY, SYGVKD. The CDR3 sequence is CAISEPSGGGQPQHF. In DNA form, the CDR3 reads TGTGCCATCAGTGAGCCGAGCGGGGGCGGACAGCCCCAGCATTTT.

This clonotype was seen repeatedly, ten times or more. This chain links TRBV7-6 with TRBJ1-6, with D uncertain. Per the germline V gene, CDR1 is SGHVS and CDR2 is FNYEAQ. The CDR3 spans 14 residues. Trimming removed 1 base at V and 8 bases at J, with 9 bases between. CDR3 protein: CASSLEAEDSPLHF. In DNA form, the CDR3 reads TGTGCCAGCAGCTTAGAGGCAGAGGATTCACCCCTCCACTTT.